This paragraph covers one T cell receptor (beta chain) sequence. CDR1 and CDR2 from the germline V gene are LGHDT and YNNKEL (reference sequence). V shed 5 bases and J 4 bases; nucleotides not matched to a gene: 6. The CDR3 spans 16 residues. Reverse transcription of about 0.5 to 1 ug RNA used random hexamers. TCRdb analysed the immunoSEQ multiplex PCR reads with MiXCR anew, one entry per CDR3 protein. The sample has around 200,000 distinct CDR3 sequences, around 95% seen once. These data come from a study of CD8 T cells in Susac syndrome. CD8+ and CD4+ blood T cells underwent TCR beta sequencing. The multiple sclerosis control group consisted of treatment-naive patients whose relapsing-remitting disease, which was either stable or active, fulfilled revised McDonald criteria. Both CD4+ and CD8+ T cells were negatively isolated, and TEMRA cells underwent FACS enrichment.

This TCR was recovered from a human donor with multiple sclerosis. The sequencing input was CD4+ T cells from PBMCs. J is TRBJ2-7 and V is TRBV3-1; 15 bases fit TRBD2. As DNA, the CDR3 is TGTGCCAGCAGCTTCGGACTAGCGGGGGGGCCATACGAGCAGTACTTC. Translation gives CASSFGLAGGPYEQYF.